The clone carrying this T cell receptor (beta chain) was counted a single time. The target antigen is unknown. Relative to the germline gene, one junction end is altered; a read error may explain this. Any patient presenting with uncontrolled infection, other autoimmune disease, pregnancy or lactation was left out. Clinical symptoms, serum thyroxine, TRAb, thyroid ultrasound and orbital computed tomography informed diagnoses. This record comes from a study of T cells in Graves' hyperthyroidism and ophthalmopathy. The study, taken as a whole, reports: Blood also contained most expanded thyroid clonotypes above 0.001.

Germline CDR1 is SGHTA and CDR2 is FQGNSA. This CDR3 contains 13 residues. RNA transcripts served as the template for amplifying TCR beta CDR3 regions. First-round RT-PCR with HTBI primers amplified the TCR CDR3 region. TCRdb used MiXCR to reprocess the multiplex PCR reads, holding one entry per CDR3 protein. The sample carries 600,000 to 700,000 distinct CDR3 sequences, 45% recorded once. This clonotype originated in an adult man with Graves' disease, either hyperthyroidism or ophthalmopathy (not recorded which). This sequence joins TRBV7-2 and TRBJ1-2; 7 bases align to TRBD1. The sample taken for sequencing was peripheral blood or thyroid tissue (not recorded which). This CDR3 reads CASSLQGDHGCTF. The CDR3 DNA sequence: TGTGCCAGCAGCTTACAGGGGGACCATGGCTGCACCTTC.